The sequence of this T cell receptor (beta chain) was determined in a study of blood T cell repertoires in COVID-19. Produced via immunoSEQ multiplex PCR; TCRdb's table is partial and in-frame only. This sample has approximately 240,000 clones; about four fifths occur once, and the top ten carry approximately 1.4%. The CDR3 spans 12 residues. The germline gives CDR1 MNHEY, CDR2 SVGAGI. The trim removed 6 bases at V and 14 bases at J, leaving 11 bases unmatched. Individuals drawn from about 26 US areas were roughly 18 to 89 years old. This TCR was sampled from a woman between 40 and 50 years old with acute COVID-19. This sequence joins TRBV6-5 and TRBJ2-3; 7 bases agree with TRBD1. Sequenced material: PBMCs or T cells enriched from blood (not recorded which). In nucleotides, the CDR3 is TGTGCCAGCAGCAGGGACAGCCGACGGGTGTATTTT. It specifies CASSRDSRRVYF.